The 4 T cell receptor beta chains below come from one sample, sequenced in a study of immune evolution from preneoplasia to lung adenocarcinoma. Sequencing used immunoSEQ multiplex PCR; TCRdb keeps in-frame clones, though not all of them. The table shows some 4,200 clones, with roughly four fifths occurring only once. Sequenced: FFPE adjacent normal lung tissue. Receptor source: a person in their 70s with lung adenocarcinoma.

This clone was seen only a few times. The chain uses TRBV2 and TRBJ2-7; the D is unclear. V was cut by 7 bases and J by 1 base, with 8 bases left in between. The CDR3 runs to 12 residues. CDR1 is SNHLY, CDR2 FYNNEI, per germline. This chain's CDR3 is CASTEDSYEQYF. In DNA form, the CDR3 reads TGTGCCAGCACGGAAGATTCCTACGAGCAGTACTTC.

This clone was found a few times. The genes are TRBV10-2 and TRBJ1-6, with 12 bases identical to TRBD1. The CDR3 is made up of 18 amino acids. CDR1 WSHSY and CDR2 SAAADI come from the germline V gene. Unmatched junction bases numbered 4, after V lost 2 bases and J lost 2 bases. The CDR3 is CASSELGQGAAYNSPLHF. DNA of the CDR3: TGCGCCAGCAGTGAGCTGGGACAGGGGGCAGCCTATAATTCACCCCTCCACTTT.

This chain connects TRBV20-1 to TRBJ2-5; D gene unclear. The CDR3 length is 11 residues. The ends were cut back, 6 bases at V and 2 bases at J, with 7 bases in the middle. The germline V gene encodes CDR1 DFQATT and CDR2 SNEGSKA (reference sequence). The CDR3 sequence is CSARKQETQYF. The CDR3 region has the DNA TGCAGTGCCAGGAAACAAGAGACCCAGTACTTC.

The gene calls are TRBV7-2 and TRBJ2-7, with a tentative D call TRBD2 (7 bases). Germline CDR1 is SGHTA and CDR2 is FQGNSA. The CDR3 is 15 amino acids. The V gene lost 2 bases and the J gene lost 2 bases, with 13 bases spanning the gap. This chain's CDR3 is CASSLPGGLAYEQYF. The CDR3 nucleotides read TGTGCCAGCAGCTTACCCGGGGGGCTCGCCTACGAGCAGTACTTC.